Each of the 10 T cell receptor beta chains below was sequenced from the same sample in a study of stem cell transplantation in POMP-related autoinflammatory disease. This table comes from immunoSEQ multiplex PCR, and its TCRdb copy is limited to in-frame clones, with some not included. The sample has fewer than 30,000 clones, 75% to 85% seen once. The material was CD4+ T cells from PBMCs, obtained before stem cell transplantation. Source of these receptors: a human donor with POMP-related autoinflammation and immune dysregulation (PRAID).

The genes are TRBV27 and TRBJ1-1; TRBD1 aligns across 10 bases. This CDR3 is built from 20 residues. V trimming: 8 bases; J trimming: 6 bases; junction bases outside the gene matches: 27. Germline CDR1 and CDR2: MNHEY and SMNVEV (reference sequence). CDR3 DNA: TGTGCCAGCTCCCGTTATTTTTTACCGAGACAGGGGGCCATAAGGGCTGAAGCTTTCTTT. The encoded protein is CASSRYFLPRQGAIRAEAFF.

V usage is TRBV12-5 and J usage is TRBJ2-1; D is ambiguous. The germline V and J ends were trimmed by 2 bases and 4 bases, with 6 bases remaining between them. From germline, CDR1 is LGHNT and CDR2 FRNRAP. This CDR3 is 13 amino acids long. CDR3 residues: CASGLNRYNEQFF. CDR3 nucleotide sequence: TGTGCTAGTGGTTTGAACAGATACAATGAGCAGTTCTTC.

This rearrangement joins TRBV7-2 to TRBJ1-2; 7 nucleotides line up with TRBD1. The CDR3 runs to 14 residues. Looked up from germline, CDR1 is SGHTA and CDR2 is FQGNSA. The ends lost 3 bases at V and 2 bases at J; junction bases unmatched: 3. CDR3 protein: CASSFTGVNYGYTF. The CDR3 DNA sequence: TGTGCCAGCAGCTTTACAGGGGTAAACTATGGCTACACCTTC.

The CDR3 DNA reads TGTGCTAGTGGTTTGGGACTAGCGGGAGTTGATGAGCAGTTCTTC. Amino acids: CASGLGLAGVDEQFF. The chain uses TRBV12-5 and TRBJ2-1, with TRBD2 matching over 12 bases. The CDR3 has 15 residues. Germline CDR1 is LGHNT and CDR2 is FRNRAP. The trim removed 1 base at V and 8 bases at J, leaving 3 bases unmatched.

This rearrangement joins TRBV10-3 to TRBJ1-5; TRBD1 agrees at 8 bases. Losses at the gene ends were 2 bases for V and 4 bases for J; bases not matched to a gene: 4. In germline, CDR1 is ENHRY, CDR2 SYGVKD. This CDR3 region has 15 residues. The CDR3 nucleotides read TGTGCCATCAGTGAGGGACAGGGAAATAATCAGCCCCAGCATTTT. This sequence encodes CAISEGQGNNQPQHF.

The chain combines TRBV2 with TRBJ2-7; 9 bases agree with TRBD1. Germline values: CDR1 SNHLY, CDR2 FYNNEI. The CDR3 has 14 amino acids. The V and J ends lost 7 bases and 0 bases, in that order; junction bases with no gene match: 4. The CDR3 region is CASNRGPGSYEQYF. In DNA, the CDR3 is TGTGCCAGCAACAGGGGGCCCGGCTCCTACGAGCAGTACTTC.

The chain is built from TRBV7-9 and TRBJ1-2, with D possibly TRBD1 on 5 matching bases. The CDR3 length is 12 residues. The germline gives CDR1 SEHNR, CDR2 FQNEAQ (reference sequence). V lost 11 bases, J lost 1 base, and 11 bases lay in between. The CDR3, as DNA: TGTGCCGGATATCAGGGTAACTATGGCTACACCTTC. This codes for CAGYQGNYGYTF.

The gene calls are TRBV6-5 and TRBJ1-2, with a tentative D call TRBD1 (6 bases). This CDR3 comprises 15 residues. Germline assignment: CDR1 MNHEY and CDR2 SVGAGI. V shed 0 bases and J shed 7 bases, with 15 bases lying between them. The CDR3 is CASSYSHRTATGYTF. As DNA, the CDR3 is TGTGCCAGCAGTTACTCGCACCGGACAGCTACTGGCTACACCTTC.

The rearrangement uses TRBV14 and TRBJ2-3; no definite D call. In germline, CDR1 is SGHDN, CDR2 FVKESK. The CDR3 runs to 13 residues. Trimming stripped 0 bases from V and 3 bases from J, with 4 bases between. The CDR3 region has the DNA TGTGCCAGCAGCCAAGATCTTACAGATACGCAGTATTTT. Encoded protein: CASSQDLTDTQYF.

This chain links TRBV5-8 with TRBJ2-1; TRBD1 agrees at 7 bases. The CDR3 covers 12 residues. V shed 3 bases, J shed 10 bases, and the junction held 4 bases outside the gene matches. Germline V gene sequence: CDR1 SGHTS, CDR2 YDEGEE. DNA of the CDR3: TGTGCCAGCAGCTCTGGGACAGAGGAGCAGTTCTTC. This translates into CASSSGTEEQFF.